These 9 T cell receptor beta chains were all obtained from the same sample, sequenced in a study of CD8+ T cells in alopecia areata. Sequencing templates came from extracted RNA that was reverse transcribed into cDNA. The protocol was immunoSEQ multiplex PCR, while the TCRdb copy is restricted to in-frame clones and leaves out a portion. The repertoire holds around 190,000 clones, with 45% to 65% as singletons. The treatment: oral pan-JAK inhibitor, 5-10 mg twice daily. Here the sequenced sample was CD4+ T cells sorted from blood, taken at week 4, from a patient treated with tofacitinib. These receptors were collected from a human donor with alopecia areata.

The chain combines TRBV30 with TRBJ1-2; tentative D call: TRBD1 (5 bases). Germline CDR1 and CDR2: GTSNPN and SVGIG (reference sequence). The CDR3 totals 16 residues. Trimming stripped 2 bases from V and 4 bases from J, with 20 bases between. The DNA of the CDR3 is TGTGCCTGGAGTCGATCACAGGTTTGGTCGACCTATGGCTACACCTTC. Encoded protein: CAWSRSQVWSTYGYTF.

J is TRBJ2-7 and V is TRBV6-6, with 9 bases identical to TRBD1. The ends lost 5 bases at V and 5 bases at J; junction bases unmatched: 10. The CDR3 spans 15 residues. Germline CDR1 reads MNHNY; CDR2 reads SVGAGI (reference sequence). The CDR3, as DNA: TGTGCCAGCAGTCCGACCGGGACAGGGTTACACGAGCAGTACTTC. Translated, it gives CASSPTGTGLHEQYF.

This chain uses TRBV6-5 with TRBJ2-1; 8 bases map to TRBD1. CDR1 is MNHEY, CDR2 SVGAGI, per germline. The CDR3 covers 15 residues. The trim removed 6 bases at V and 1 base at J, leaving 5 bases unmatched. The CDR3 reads CASRRDRRSYNEQFF. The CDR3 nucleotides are TGTGCCAGCAGACGGGACAGGAGATCCTACAATGAGCAGTTCTTC.

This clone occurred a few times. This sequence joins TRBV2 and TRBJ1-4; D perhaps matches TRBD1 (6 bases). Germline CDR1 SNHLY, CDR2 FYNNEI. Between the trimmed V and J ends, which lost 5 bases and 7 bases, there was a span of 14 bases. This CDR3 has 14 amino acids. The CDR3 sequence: CASSPRARGEKLFF. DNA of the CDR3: TGTGCCAGCAGTCCGAGGGCCAGGGGTGAAAAACTGTTTTTT.

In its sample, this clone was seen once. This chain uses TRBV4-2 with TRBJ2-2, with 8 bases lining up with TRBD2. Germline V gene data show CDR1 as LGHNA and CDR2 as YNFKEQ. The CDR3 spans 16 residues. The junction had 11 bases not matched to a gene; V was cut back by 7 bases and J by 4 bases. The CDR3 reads CASTTSPGTSTGELFF. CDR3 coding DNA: TGTGCCAGCACCACTTCCCCCGGGACTAGCACCGGGGAGCTGTTTTTT.

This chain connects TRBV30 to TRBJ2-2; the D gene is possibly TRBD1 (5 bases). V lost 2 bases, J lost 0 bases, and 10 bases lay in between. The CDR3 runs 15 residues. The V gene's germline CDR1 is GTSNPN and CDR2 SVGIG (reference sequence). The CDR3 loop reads CAWSRGPANTGELFF. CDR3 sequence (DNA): TGTGCCTGGAGTAGGGGCCCCGCGAACACCGGGGAGCTGTTTTTT.

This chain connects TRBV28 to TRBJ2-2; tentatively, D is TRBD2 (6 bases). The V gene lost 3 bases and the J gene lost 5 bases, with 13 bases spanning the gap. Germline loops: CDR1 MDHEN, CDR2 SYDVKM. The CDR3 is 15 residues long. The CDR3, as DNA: TGTGCCAGCAGTTTTGGGGGGATGGGGACCGGGGAGCTGTTTTTT. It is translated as CASSFGGMGTGELFF.

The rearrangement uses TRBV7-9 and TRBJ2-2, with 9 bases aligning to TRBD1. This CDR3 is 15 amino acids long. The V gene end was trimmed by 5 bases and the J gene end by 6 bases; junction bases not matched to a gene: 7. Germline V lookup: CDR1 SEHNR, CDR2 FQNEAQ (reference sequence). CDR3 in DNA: TGTGCCAGCAGCACGGACAGGGGTGTCCCCGGGGAGCTGTTTTTT. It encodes CASSTDRGVPGELFF.

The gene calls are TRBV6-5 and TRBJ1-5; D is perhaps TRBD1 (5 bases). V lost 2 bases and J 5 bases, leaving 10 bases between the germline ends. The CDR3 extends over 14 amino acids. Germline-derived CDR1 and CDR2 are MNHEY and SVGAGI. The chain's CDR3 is CASSYRLGDQPQHF. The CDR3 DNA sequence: TGTGCCAGCAGTTACAGGTTGGGGGATCAGCCCCAGCATTTT.